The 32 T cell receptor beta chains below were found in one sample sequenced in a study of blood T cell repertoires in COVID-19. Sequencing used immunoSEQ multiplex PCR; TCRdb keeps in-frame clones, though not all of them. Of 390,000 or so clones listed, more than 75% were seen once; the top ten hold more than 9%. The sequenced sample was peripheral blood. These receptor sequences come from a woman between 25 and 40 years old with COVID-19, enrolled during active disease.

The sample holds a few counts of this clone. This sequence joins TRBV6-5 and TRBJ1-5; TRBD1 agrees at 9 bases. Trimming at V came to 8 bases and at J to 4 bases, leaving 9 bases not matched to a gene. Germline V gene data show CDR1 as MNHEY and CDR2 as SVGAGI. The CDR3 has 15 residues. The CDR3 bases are TGTGCCAGCGGCTCGACAGGGGGAGGAAATCAGCCCCAGCATTTT. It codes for CASGSTGGGNQPQHF.

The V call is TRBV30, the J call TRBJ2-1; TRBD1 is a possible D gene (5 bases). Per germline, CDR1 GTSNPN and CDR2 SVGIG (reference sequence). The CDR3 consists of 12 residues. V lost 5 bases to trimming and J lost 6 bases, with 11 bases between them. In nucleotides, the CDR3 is TGTGCCTGGTGGCCCCAGGGCAATGAGCAGTTCTTC. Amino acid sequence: CAWWPQGNEQFF.

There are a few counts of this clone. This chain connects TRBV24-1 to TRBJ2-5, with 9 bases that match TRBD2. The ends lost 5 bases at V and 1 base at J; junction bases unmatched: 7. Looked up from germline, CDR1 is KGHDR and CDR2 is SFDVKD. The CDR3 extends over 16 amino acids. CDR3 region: CATSGSQRGVQETQYF. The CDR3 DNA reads TGTGCCACCAGTGGAAGCCAGCGGGGGGTCCAAGAGACCCAGTACTTC.

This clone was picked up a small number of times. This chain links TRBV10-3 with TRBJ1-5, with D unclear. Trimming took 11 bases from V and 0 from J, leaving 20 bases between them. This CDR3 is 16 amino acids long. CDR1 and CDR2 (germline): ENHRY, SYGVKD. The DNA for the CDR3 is TGTGCCTCCAACCCCGGACTTCTTGATAGCAATCAGCCCCAGCATTTT. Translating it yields CASNPGLLDSNQPQHF.

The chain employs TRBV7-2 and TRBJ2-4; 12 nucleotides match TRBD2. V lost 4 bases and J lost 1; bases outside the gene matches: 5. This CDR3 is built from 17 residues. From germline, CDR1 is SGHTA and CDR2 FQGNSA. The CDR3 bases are TGTGCCAGCAGCTCGAGACTAGCGGGAGCGGCCAAAAACATTCAGTACTTC. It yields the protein CASSSRLAGAAKNIQYF. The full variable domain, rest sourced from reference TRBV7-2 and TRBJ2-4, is GAGVSQSPSNKVTEKGKDVELRCDPISGHTALYWYRQSLGQGLEFLIYFQGNSAPDKSGLPSDRFSAERTGGSVSTLTIQRTQQEDSAVYLCASSSRLAGAAKNIQYFGAGTRLSVL.

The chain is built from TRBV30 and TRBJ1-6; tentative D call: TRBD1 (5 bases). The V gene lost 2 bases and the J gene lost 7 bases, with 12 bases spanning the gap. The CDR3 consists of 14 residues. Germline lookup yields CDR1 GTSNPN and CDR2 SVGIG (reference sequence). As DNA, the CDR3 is TGTGCCTGGAGTCTCGGGGGTAGGAATTCACCCCTCCACTTT. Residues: CAWSLGGRNSPLHF.

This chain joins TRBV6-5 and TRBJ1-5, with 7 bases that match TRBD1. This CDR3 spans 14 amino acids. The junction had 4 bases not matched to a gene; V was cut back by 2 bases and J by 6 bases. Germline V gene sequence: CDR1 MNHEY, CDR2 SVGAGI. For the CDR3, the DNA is TGTGCCAGCAGTTACGGGGCAGGGGGTCAGCCCCAGCATTTT. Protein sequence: CASSYGAGGQPQHF.

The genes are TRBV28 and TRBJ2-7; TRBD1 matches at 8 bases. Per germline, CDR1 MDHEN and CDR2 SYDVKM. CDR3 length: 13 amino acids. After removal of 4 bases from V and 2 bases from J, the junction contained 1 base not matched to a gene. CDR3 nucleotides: TGTGCCAGCAGTTGGACAGGGACCTACGAGCAGTACTTC. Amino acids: CASSWTGTYEQYF.

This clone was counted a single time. The CDR3 loop reads CASSLVPTRGNTEAFF. The CDR3 coding sequence is TGTGCCAGCAGCTTAGTACCCACCAGGGGGAACACTGAAGCTTTCTTT. The J gene is TRBJ1-1, the V gene TRBV11-3; maybe TRBD1 (6 bases). Trimming stripped 1 base from V and 1 base from J, with 13 bases between. The germline gives CDR1 SGHNT, CDR2 YENEEA. This CDR3 is built from 16 residues.

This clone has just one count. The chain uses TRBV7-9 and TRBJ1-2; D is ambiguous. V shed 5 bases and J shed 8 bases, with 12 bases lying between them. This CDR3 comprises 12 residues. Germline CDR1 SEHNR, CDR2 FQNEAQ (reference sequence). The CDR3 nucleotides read TGTGCCAGCAGCCAGGTGAGGGCCGGCTACACCTTC. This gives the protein CASSQVRAGYTF.

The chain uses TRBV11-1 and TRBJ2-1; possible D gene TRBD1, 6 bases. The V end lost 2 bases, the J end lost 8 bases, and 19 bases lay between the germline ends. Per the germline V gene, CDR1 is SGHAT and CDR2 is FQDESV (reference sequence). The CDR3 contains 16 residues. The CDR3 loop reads CASSLRPGRGEDEQFF. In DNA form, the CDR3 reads TGTGCCAGCAGCTTAAGGCCGGGCAGGGGAGAGGATGAGCAGTTCTTC. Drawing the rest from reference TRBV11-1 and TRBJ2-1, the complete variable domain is EAEVAQSPRYKITEKSQAVAFWCDPISGHATLYWYRQILGQGPELLVQFQDESVVDDSQLPKDRFSAERLKGVDSTLKIQPAELGDSAMYLCASSLRPGRGEDEQFFGPGTRLTVL.

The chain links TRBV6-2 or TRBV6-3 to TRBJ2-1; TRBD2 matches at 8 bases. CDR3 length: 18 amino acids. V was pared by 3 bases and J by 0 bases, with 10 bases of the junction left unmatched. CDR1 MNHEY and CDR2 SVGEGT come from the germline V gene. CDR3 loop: CASSYPLASGFSYNEQFF. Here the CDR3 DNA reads TGTGCCAGCAGTTATCCCCTGGCTAGCGGGTTCTCCTACAATGAGCAGTTCTTC.

This CDR3 reads CASSPTGHLSGANVLTF. CDR3 DNA: TGTGCCAGCTCACCAACGGGACACCTCTCTGGGGCCAACGTCCTGACTTTC. The chain employs TRBV18 and TRBJ2-6, with D perhaps TRBD1 (6 bases). Germline V gives CDR1 KGHSH, CDR2 LQKENI. The V end lost 2 bases, the J end lost 0 bases, and 11 bases lay between the germline ends. The CDR3 contains 17 residues.

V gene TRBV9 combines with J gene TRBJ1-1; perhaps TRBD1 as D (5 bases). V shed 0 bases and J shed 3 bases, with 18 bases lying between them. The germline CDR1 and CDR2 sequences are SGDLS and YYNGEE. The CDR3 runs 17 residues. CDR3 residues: CASSVGITGVQDTEAFF. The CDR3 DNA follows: TGTGCCAGCAGCGTAGGGATTACGGGGGTTCAGGACACTGAAGCTTTCTTT.

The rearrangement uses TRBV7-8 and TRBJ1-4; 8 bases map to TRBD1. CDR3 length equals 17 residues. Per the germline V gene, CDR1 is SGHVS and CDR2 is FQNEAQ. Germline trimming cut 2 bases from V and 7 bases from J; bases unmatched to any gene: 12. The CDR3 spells CASSLNPSPGGREKLFF. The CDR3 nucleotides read TGTGCCAGCAGCTTAAACCCTAGTCCAGGGGGCCGTGAAAAACTGTTTTTT.

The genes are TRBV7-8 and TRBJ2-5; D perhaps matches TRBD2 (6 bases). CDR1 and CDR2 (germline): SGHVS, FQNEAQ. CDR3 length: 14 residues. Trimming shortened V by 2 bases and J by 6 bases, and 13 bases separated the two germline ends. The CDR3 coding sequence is TGTGCCAGCAGCTTAACAGAGGGAGGTCAGACCCAGTACTTC. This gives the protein CASSLTEGGQTQYF. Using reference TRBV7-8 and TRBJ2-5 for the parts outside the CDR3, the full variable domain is GAGVSQSPRYKVAKRGQDVALRCDPISGHVSLFWYQQALGQGPEFLTYFQNEAQLDKSGLPSDRFFAERPEGSVSTLKIQRTQQEDSAVYLCASSLTEGGQTQYFGPGTRLLVL.

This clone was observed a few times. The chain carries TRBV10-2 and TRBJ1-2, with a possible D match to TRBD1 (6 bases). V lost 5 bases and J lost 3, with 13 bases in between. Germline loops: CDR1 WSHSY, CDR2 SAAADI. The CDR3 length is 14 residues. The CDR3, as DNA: TGCGCCAGCAGTCCTACAGGGTGGGACTATGGCTACACCTTC. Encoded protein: CASSPTGWDYGYTF.

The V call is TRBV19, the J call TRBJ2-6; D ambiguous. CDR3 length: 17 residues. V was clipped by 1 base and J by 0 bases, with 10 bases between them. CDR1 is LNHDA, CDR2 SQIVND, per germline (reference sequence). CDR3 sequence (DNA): TGTGCCAGTAGTATAGGGTGGCAGGCCTCTGGGGCCAACGTCCTGACTTTC. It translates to CASSIGWQASGANVLTF.

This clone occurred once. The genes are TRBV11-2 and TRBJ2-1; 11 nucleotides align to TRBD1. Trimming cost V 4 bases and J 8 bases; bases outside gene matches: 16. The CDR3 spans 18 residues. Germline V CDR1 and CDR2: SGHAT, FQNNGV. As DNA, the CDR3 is TGTGCCAGCAGCTCCCCATGGGAGGAGGACAGGGGGCCGGATGAGCAGTTCTTC. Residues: CASSSPWEEDRGPDEQFF.

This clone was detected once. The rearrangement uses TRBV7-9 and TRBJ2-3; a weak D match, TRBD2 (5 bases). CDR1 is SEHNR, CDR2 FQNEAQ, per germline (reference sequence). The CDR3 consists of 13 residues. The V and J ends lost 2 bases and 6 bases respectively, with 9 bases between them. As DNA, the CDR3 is TGTGCCAGCAGCTTACACACGGGGGATACGCAGTATTTT. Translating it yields CASSLHTGDTQYF.

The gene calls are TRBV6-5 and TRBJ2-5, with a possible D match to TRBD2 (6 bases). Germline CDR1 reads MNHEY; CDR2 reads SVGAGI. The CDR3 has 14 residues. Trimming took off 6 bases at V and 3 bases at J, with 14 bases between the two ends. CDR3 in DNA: TGTGCCAGCAGCCTGGGTAGCGGAGAAGAGACCCAGTACTTC. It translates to CASSLGSGEETQYF.

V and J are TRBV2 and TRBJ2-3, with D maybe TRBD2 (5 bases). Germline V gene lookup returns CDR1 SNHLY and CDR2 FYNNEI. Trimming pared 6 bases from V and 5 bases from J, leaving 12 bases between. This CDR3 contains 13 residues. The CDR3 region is CASRDLAVDTQYF. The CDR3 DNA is TGTGCCAGCAGGGATCTAGCCGTAGATACGCAGTATTTT.

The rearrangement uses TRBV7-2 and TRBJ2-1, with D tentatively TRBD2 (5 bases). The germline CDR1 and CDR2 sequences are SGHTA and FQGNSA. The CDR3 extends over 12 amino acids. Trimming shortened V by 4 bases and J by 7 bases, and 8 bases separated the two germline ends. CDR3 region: CASSSSLNEQFF. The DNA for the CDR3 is TGTGCCAGCAGCTCTAGCCTAAATGAGCAGTTCTTC.

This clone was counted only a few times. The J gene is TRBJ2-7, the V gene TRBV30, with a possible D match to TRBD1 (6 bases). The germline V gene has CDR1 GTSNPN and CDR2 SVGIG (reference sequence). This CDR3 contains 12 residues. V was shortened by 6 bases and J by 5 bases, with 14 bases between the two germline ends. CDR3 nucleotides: TGTGCCTGTCACAGGGTGTCTGACGAGCAGTACTTC. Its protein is CACHRVSDEQYF.

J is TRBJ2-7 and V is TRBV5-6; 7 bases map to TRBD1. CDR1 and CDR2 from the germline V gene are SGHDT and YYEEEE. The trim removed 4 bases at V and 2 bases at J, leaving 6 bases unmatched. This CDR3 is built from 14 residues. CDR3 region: CASSADRVTYEQYF. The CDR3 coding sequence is TGTGCCAGCAGCGCCGACAGGGTGACCTACGAGCAGTACTTC. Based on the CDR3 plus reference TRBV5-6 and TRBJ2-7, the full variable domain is DAGVTQSPTHLIKTRGQQVTLRCSPKSGHDTVSWYQQALGQGPQFIFQYYEEEERQRGNFPDRFSGHQFPNYSSELNVNALLLGDSALYLCASSADRVTYEQYFGPGTRLTVT.

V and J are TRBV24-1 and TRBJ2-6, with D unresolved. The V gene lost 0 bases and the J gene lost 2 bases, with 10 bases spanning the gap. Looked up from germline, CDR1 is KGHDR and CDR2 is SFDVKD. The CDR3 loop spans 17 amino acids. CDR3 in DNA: TGTGCCACCAGTGATTTGCCCCCCGGAGCTGGGGCCAACGTCCTGACTTTC. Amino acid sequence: CATSDLPPGAGANVLTF.

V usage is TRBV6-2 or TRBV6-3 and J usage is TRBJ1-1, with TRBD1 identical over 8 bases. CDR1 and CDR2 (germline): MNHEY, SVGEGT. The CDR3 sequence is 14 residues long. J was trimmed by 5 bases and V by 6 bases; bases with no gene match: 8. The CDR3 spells CASSPDRGGTEAFF. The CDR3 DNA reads TGTGCCAGCAGCCCCGACAGGGGTGGGACTGAAGCTTTCTTT.

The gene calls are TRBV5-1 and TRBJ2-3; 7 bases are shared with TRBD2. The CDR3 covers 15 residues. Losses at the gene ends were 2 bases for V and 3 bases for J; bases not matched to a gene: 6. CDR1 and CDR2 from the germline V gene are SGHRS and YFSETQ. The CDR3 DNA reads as TGCGCCAGCAGCTTACTAGCGCGGGAAACAGATACGCAGTATTTT. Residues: CASSLLARETDTQYF.

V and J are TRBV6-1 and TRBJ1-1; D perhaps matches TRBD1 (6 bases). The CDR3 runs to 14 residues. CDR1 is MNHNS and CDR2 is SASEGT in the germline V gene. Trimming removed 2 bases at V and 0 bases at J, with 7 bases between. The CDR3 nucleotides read TGTGCCAGCAGTGAACAGGGGATGAACACTGAAGCTTTCTTT. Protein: CASSEQGMNTEAFF.

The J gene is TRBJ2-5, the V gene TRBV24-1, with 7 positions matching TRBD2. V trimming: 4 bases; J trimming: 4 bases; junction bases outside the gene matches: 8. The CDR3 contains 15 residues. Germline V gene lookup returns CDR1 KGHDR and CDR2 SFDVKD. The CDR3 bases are TGTGCCACCAGTGACCCCGGGGAGGGGCTAGAGACCCAGTACTTC. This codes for CATSDPGEGLETQYF.

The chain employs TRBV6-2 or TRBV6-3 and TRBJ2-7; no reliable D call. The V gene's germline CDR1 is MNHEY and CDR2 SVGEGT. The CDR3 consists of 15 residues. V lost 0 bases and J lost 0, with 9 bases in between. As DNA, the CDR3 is TGTGCCAGCAGTTACTCAGCCGTGAGCTCCTACGAGCAGTACTTC. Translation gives CASSYSAVSSYEQYF.

The CDR3 sequence is CASSPRDSFYEQYF. Here the CDR3 DNA reads TGTGCCAGCTCACCGCGGGATTCATTCTACGAGCAGTACTTC. This chain links TRBV18 with TRBJ2-7; possibly TRBD2 for D (6 bases). This CDR3 region has 14 residues. CDR1 is KGHSH and CDR2 is LQKENI in the germline V gene. V lost 3 bases and J lost 3, with 12 bases in between.